The rows below give T cell receptor beta chains drawn from one sample of a study of blood T cell repertoires in COVID-19. TCRdb's copy holds only in-frame clones and misses some; the assay was immunoSEQ multiplex PCR. Of tens of thousands of clones listed, around 87% are singletons. Input material: peripheral blood. These receptor sequences come from a human donor in a cohort sampled during active COVID-19. The CDR3 runs from the conserved cysteine through the conserved F or W. Fields, in order: V gene, clone size, D gene, J gene, CDR3 DNA, CDR3 protein. A D gene is named only where the DNA matches it firmly. The size of a clone is reported for some rows only, either as once, few or many, or as a class for expanded clones.

TRBV9	-	-	TRBJ2-7	TGTGCCAGCAGCGGGGGGACACCCCTATCCTACGAGCAGTACTTC	CASSGGTPLSYEQYF
TRBV9	-	TRBD1	TRBJ2-7	TGTGCCAGCAGCGTAGCTACAGGGGGCGCCTACGAGCAGTACTTC	CASSVATGGAYEQYF
TRBV23-1	once	TRBD1	TRBJ2-3	TGCGCCAGCAGTCAATCGACAGGGGGCAAATGCACAGATACGCAGTATTTT	CASSQSTGGKCTDTQYF
TRBV28	few	TRBD1	TRBJ1-5	TGTGCCAGCAGGCAGCGGCAACGTGGGACAGGTAATCAGCCCCAGCATTTT	CASRQRQRGTGNQPQHF
TRBV11-3	-	TRBD1	TRBJ2-2	TGTGCCAGCAGTCCAACAGGGGATTACACCGGGGAGCTGTTTTTT	CASSPTGDYTGELFF
TRBV4-1	-	-	TRBJ2-3	TGCGCCAGCAGCCAATTCGGAGATACGCAGTATTTT	CASSQFGDTQYF
TRBV7-4	-	TRBD2	TRBJ2-2	TGTGCCAGCAGCTTAAGGTCGTTGACTAGCGACACCACCGGGGAGCTGTTTTTT	CASSLRSLTSDTTGELFF
TRBV20-1	once	TRBD2	TRBJ2-1	TGCAGTGCGGGAGGGCGAAGCGAGCAGTTCTTC	CSAGGRSEQFF
TRBV5-4	-	-	TRBJ1-3	TGTGCCAGCAGCCGGACTCCGTCGTTACAGAGCTCTGGAAACACCATATATTTT	CASSRTPSLQSSGNTIYF
TRBV6-6	-	-	TRBJ2-1	TGTGCCAGCAGTTACTTCCAGGGATCCTACAATGAGCAGTTCTTC	CASSYFQGSYNEQFF
TRBV5-1	-	TRBD2	TRBJ2-7	TGCGCCAGCAGCCCAATGGGACTAGGTACTTCCGAGCAGTACTTC	CASSPMGLGTSEQYF
TRBV9	-	TRBD2	TRBJ2-1	TGTGCCAGCAGCCTGGGGAGGGGTTCCTACAATGAGCAGTTCTTC	CASSLGRGSYNEQFF
TRBV19	few	TRBD2	TRBJ2-7	TGTGCCAGTAGTGTCGAACTAGCGGGATATGCCGAGCAGTACTTC	CASSVELAGYAEQYF
TRBV9	-	-	TRBJ2-2	TGTGCCAGCAGCGTAGCAGGTGGGAGCACCGGGGAGCTGTTTTTT	CASSVAGGSTGELFF
TRBV28	-	-	TRBJ1-2	TGTGCCAGCAAGTCAGACTATGGCTACACCTTC	CASKSDYGYTF
TRBV14	-	-	TRBJ2-7	TGTGCCAGCAGCCAAATCCTGGCAGGAAATTCCTACGAGCAGTACTTC	CASSQILAGNSYEQYF
TRBV18	-	-	TRBJ2-1	TGTGCCAGCTCACCTAGCGGTATATCCTACAATGAGCAGTTCTTC	CASSPSGISYNEQFF
TRBV14	-	TRBD1	TRBJ2-7	TGTGCCAGCAGCCCGGACAGGGTGAGGTTCTACGAGCAGTACTTC	CASSPDRVRFYEQYF
TRBV19	-	TRBD1	TRBJ2-5	TGTGCCAGTAGTATGGGACAGGGTAATCTCCAGGAGACCCAGTACTTC	CASSMGQGNLQETQYF
TRBV6-6	-	TRBD1	TRBJ1-5	TGTGCCAGCAGTTACCTCACAGGGGGCCCTCAGCCCCAGCATTTT	CASSYLTGGPQPQHF
TRBV10-3	once	TRBD2	TRBJ2-7	TGTGCCATCAGTGAGTCTAGCGGGAGTCTCTACGAGCAGTACTTC	CAISESSGSLYEQYF
TRBV2	-	-	TRBJ2-1	TGTGCCAGCAGCCAAAATGAGCAGTTCTTC	CASSQNEQFF
TRBV7-6	-	TRBD2	TRBJ2-3	TGTGCCAGCAGCTCCGGGACTAGCGGGAGTTCAGATACGCAGTATTTT	CASSSGTSGSSDTQYF
TRBV30	-	TRBD1	TRBJ1-5	TGTGCCTGGAGCATAAGACAGGGTTGGACTGAGAATCAGCCCCAGCATTTT	CAWSIRQGWTENQPQHF